This TCR beta chain was identified during a study of T cell responses to AZD1222 COVID-19 vaccine. Study results and caveats: Spike-specific TCR breadth and depth were elevated following two AZD1222 doses. Reports indicate that nearly half of spike-specific TCRs are directed at unmutated variant regions.

Germline CDR1 SQVTM, CDR2 ANQGSEA. The CDR3 has 12 amino acids. V lost 3 bases, J lost 8 bases, and 11 bases lay in between. The method was immunoSEQ multiplex PCR; TCRdb's version includes in-frame clones alone and lacks a portion of them. The sample carries 70,000 to 90,000 clones, approximately 83% recorded once. This clone showed up just a few times. Its antigen remains unidentified. Pooled in the analysis were second doses at about 4 or about 12 weeks. Material: peripheral blood, obtained 28 days after the second AZD1222 dose. This TCR derives from an adult who received the AZD1222 COVID-19 vaccine. The chain carries TRBV29-1 and TRBJ2-1, with a possible D match to TRBD1 (5 bases). The CDR3 is CSVDGHWDEQFF. The DNA of the CDR3 is TGCAGCGTTGATGGACACTGGGATGAGCAGTTCTTC.